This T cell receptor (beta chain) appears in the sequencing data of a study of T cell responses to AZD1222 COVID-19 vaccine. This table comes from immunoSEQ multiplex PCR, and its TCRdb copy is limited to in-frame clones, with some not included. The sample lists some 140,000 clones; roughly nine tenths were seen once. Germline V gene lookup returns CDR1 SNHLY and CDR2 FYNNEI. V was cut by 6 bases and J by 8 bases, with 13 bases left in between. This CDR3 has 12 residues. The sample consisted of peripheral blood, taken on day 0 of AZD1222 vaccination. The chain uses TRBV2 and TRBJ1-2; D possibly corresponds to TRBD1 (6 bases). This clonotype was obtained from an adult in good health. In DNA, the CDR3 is TGTGCCAGCAGAGGACAGCGCTGGGGCTACACCTTC. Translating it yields CASRGQRWGYTF.